The clone carrying this T cell receptor (beta chain) was observed once. What it binds is unknown. These data belong to a study of T cell responses to AZD1222 COVID-19 vaccine. Regarding the study as a whole: Females outnumbered males among donors, who were mostly white British; clonal diversity was possibly underestimated.

The assay was immunoSEQ multiplex PCR, and TCRdb's table has in-frame clones only and misses some. Of 100,000 to 150,000 clones detected, 92% appear once; the ten largest clones hold 1.5% to 2%. Deletions cut 3 bases from V and 2 bases from J, with 17 bases between. CDR1 DFQATT and CDR2 SNEGSKA come from the germline V gene (reference sequence). The length of the CDR3 is 16 residues. The sequences come from peripheral blood, collected on day 0 of AZD1222 vaccination. This sequence was found in an adult in good health. The chain links TRBV20-1 to TRBJ1-5, with D possibly being TRBD1 (6 bases). The CDR3 is CSASGTGRGGNQPQHF. Here the CDR3 DNA reads TGCAGTGCTAGTGGAACAGGGAGAGGTGGCAATCAGCCCCAGCATTTT.